This T cell receptor (beta chain) was sequenced during a study of shared clonotypes between healthy human individuals. With 4 bases clipped from V and 5 bases from J, the junction kept 5 bases outside the gene matches. This CDR3 contains 15 residues. The germline V gene has CDR1 SGHVS and CDR2 FQNEAQ. Libraries were prepared by immunoSEQ multiplex PCR; TCRdb keeps only in-frame clonotypes and omits some of them. This sample carries about 1 million clones, approximately 68% of them seen once, and the ten largest clones take approximately 1.5%. The origin of this receptor is a man between 18 and 35 years old in good health. The V and J genes are TRBV7-8 and TRBJ1-6; 7 bases align to TRBD1. The sample taken for sequencing was memory CD4+ T cells sorted from blood. Subset specified: CD45RA-negative fraction. CDR3 loop: CASSYGQVNNSPLHF. CDR3 sequence (DNA): TGTGCCAGCAGCTACGGACAGGTGAATAATTCACCCCTCCACTTT.